This T cell receptor beta chain was sequenced in a study of OX40 agonist ivuxolimab in advanced cancers. In the study overall: Treatment of patients was with ivuxolimab, an agonistic anti-OX40 (CD134) antibody.

Germline V gene lookup returns CDR1 SGDLS and CDR2 YYNGEE. V lost 4 bases to trimming and J lost 8 bases; unmatched junction nucleotides: 7. The CDR3 is 14 amino acids. The investigators sampled blood at baseline, at cycle 4 day 1, and at cycle 7 day 1. Repertoires were generated with immunoSEQ multiplex PCR, while TCRdb's copy carries only in-frame clones and drops some. The sample contains around 80,000 clones, more than 75% of which appear only once. The sample consisted of CD4+ or CD8+ T cells sorted from blood, taken in a trial of the OX40 agonist ivuxolimab. The sequence was collected from an adult with an advanced solid tumor such as melanoma, head and neck, liver or kidney cancer. V is TRBV9 and J is TRBJ2-5, with 11 positions matching TRBD1. This CDR3 reads CASSSRDRGRTQYF. The DNA for the CDR3 is TGTGCCAGCAGCTCCCGGGACAGGGGGAGAACCCAGTACTTC.